Below are 29 T cell receptor beta chains sequenced from a single sample in a study of tumor-infiltrating lymphocytes in primary liver carcinoma. The researchers produced TCR beta cDNA from around 0.5 ug total RNA with a constant-region primer. Libraries covering TCR beta were generated through three nested multiplex PCR rounds (using a slightly modified ARM-PCR). The first two PCR rounds, around 10 cycles each, used TRBV1-TRBV30 forward primers and a C-beta reverse primer. TCRdb analysed the multiplex PCR reads with MiXCR anew, one entry per CDR3 protein. The table shows roughly 91,000 distinct CDR3 sequences, with approximately 71% occurring only once. Each 20-30 mg portion of unsorted bulk tissue served as the source for co-extraction of RNA and DNA. Sequencing was done on a sample of liver tumor tissue from sampling region 5. Subset here: tumor region T5, tumor centre. The receptors derive from a woman aged 55-69 years with primary liver carcinoma and hepatitis B virus infection.

This clonotype was detected only once. The V gene is TRBV5-4, the J gene TRBJ2-3; 13 nucleotides agree with TRBD2. This CDR3 comprises 19 residues. Germline CDR1 and CDR2: SGHNT and YYREEE (reference sequence). V lost 2 bases, J lost 6 bases, and 15 bases stayed unmatched. The CDR3: CASSLAGTSGNRLSDTQYF. The CDR3 nucleotides read TGTGCCAGCAGCTTAGCGGGGACTAGCGGGAATCGGCTCAGCGATACGCAGTATTTT.

Turning to this clonotype: The CDR3 ends on some other residue instead of the conserved phenylalanine or tryptophan, so this is likely a read error. This sequence joins TRBV11-2 and TRBJ1-2; unclear D gene. This CDR3 region has 14 residues. Trimming stripped 0 bases from V and 4 bases from J, with 9 bases between. Germline CDR1 is SGHAT and CDR2 is FQNNGV. CDR3 sequence: CASSLDWASYGYTI. Here the CDR3 DNA reads TGTGCCAGCAGCTTAGATTGGGCTAGCTATGGCTACACCATC.

This clonotype has just a few counts. A read error may explain this, as a much larger clone is one base away. This chain links TRBV29-1 with TRBJ1-2, with D unresolved. Trimming took 4 bases from V and 6 from J, leaving 12 bases between them. CDR3 length: 12 amino acids. In germline, CDR1 is SQVTM, CDR2 ANQGSEA. CDR3 DNA sequence: TGCAGCGTTGGTTTCGGCGGTAATGGCTACACCTTC. This codes for CSVGFGGNGYTF.

This clonotype was detected ten times or more. The CDR3 bases are TGTGCCTGGAGTACCGGGACTAGCGGAGGAGGCGCCTACGAGCAGTACTTC. Its translation is CAWSTGTSGGGAYEQYF. V is TRBV30 and J is TRBJ2-7; 11 nucleotides align to TRBD2. V gave up 2 bases and J gave up 2 bases; unmatched junction bases: 11. Germline loops: CDR1 GTSNPN, CDR2 SVGIG (reference sequence). The CDR3 is 17 residues long.

This clonotype was seen only once. The conserved phenylalanine or tryptophan is not found at the CDR3 terminus, so this likely reflects a read error. The genes are TRBV5-1 and TRBJ2-7; 7 nucleotides agree with TRBD2. This CDR3 has 16 amino acids. V trimming: 4 bases; J trimming: 0 bases; junction bases outside the gene matches: 10. Germline loops: CDR1 SGHRS, CDR2 YFSETQ. The CDR3: CASSPHLGGSSYEQYI. Written as DNA, the CDR3 is TGCGCCAGCAGCCCTCACTTGGGCGGGAGCTCCTACGAGCAGTACATC.

As for this clonotype: One end of the junction varies from germline; a read error may be responsible. This rearrangement joins TRBV20-1 to TRBJ1-1, with D possibly being TRBD1 (6 bases). The CDR3 length is 13 residues. Looked up from germline, CDR1 is DFQATT and CDR2 is SNEGSKA (reference sequence). CDR3 coding DNA: TGCGGTGCTAGAACAGGGCAGAACACTGAAGCTTTCTTT. Its translation is CGARTGQNTEAFF.

This clonotype came up a few times. This chain connects TRBV7-9 to TRBJ2-3; no reliable D call. Trimming cost V 3 bases and J 1 base, with 11 bases left between them. The CDR3 spans 15 residues. Germline V gene lookup returns CDR1 SEHNR and CDR2 FQNEAQ (reference sequence). Here the CDR3 DNA reads TGTGCCAGCAGCTTGTATAGTGGGGGCACAGATACGCAGTATTTT. It codes for CASSLYSGGTDTQYF.

A word on this clonotype: One junction end does not reproduce the germline sequence, and a read error may be involved. V is TRBV12-5 and J is TRBJ2-7; 9 bases are shared with TRBD1. The CDR3 runs to 14 residues. CDR1 and CDR2 (germline): LGHNT, FRNRAP. In nucleotides, the CDR3 is TGTGCTAGTGATTTGATGGGACAGGGATACGAGCAGTACTTC. Translation gives CASDLMGQGYEQYF. Looking up the rest from reference TRBV12-5 and TRBJ2-7 gives the full variable domain: DARVTQTPRHKVTEMGQEVTMRCQPILGHNTVFWYRQTMMQGLELLAYFRNRAPLDDSGMPKDRFSAEMPDATLATLKIQPSEPRDSAVYFCASDLMGQGYEQYFGPGTRLTVT.

The chain employs TRBV12-3 or TRBV12-4 and TRBJ2-2; D gene uncertain. The CDR3 extends over 14 amino acids. V shed 1 base and J shed 10 bases, with 13 bases lying between them. CDR3 sequence (DNA): TGTGCCAGCAGTTTAGGGCAGCCGACTGAGGAGCTGTTTTTT. Protein sequence: CASSLGQPTEELFF.

This clonotype was found once. A read error may explain this, as a much larger clone is one base away. As DNA, the CDR3 is TGTACCAGCGGCCAAGAACAGGGAAATTGGCTTAATGGCTACACCTTC. Translation: CTSGQEQGNWLNGYTF. The rearrangement joins TRBV4-2 to TRBJ1-2, with D possibly TRBD1 on 6 matching bases. CDR3 length: 16 amino acids. Germline CDR1 LGHNA, CDR2 YNFKEQ.

Points on this clonotype: A read error is likely, as this CDR3 ends without the conserved phenylalanine or tryptophan. This chain joins TRBV6-6 and TRBJ2-5; TRBD2 might be the D (7 bases). Germline-derived CDR1 and CDR2 are MNHNY and SVGAGI (reference sequence). The CDR3 is 16 residues long. V was trimmed by 6 bases and J by 0 bases, leaving 17 bases between them. This CDR3 is CASSYGLGGYQETQYL. CDR3 sequence (DNA): TGTGCCAGCAGCTACGGACTAGGGGGGTACCAAGAGACCCAGTACTTA.

This clonotype was picked up many times. This chain connects TRBV5-8 to TRBJ2-7; 10 nucleotides agree with TRBD2. V shed 3 bases, J shed 5 bases, and the junction held 5 bases outside the gene matches. The CDR3 covers 14 residues. Germline CDR1 and CDR2: SGHTS and YDEGEE. The CDR3 nucleotides read TGTGCCAGCAGCTCTACTAGCGGGAAAGACGAGCAGTACTTC. Residues: CASSSTSGKDEQYF.

V is TRBV6-1 and J is TRBJ2-1; no clear D gene. Germline V gene lookup returns CDR1 MNHNS and CDR2 SASEGT. Trimming removed 8 bases at V and 12 bases at J, with 17 bases between. This CDR3 has 12 residues. For the CDR3, the DNA is TGTGCCAGCTTGCTCGGGTTGGGTGGGCAGTTCTTC. Amino acids: CASLLGLGGQFF.

As for this clonotype: The junction does not match germline at one end; this may be a read error. This chain joins TRBV7-9 and TRBJ2-7; D call uncertain. The V gene's germline CDR1 is SEHNR and CDR2 FQNEAQ (reference sequence). CDR3 length equals 14 residues. CDR3 amino acids: CAGSLSAGPYEQYF. DNA for the CDR3: TGTGCCGGCAGCTTATCCGCCGGACCCTACGAGCAGTACTTC. The full variable domain, rest sourced from reference TRBV7-9 and TRBJ2-7, is DTGVSQNPRHKITKRGQNVTFRCDPISEHNRLYWYRQTLGQGPEFLTYFQNEAQLEKSRLLSDRFSAERPKGSFSTLEIQRTEQGDSAMYLCAGSLSAGPYEQYFGPGTRLTVT.

This clonotype has ten or more counts. CDR3 bases: TGTGCCAGCAGTTTGAGGGGCTACAATGAGCAGTTCTTC. This sequence encodes CASSLRGYNEQFF. The chain couples TRBV12-3 or TRBV12-4 to TRBJ2-1, with D perhaps TRBD1 or TRBD2 (5 bases each). The CDR3 loop spans 13 amino acids. Trimming stripped 3 bases from V and 3 bases from J, with 6 bases between.

The count of this clonotype is one. One end of the junction fails to match germline, which may point to a read error. The chain combines TRBV29-1 with TRBJ2-1; 7 bases are a match to TRBD2. This CDR3 has 15 residues. Germline CDR1 reads SQVTM; CDR2 reads ANQGSEA. CDR3 nucleotides: TGCGGCGTTGAGGGGTCTAGCGGAACGTACAATGAGCAGTCCTTC. Translated: CGVEGSSGTYNEQSF.

A note on this clonotype: At one end, the junction sequence differs from germline, possibly due to a read error. The chain combines TRBV20-1 with TRBJ2-5, with 7 bases aligning to TRBD2. Per the germline V gene, CDR1 is DFQATT and CDR2 is SNEGSKA (reference sequence). The CDR3 runs to 14 residues. The CDR3 region has the DNA TGCAGAGCTAGAGTGGCGGGAGCTAGGGAGACCCAGTACTTC. Protein: CRARVAGARETQYF.

Note on this clonotype: The germline gene is not matched at one end of the junction; a read error may be the cause. This chain uses TRBV14 with TRBJ1-3, with 9 bases identical to TRBD1. The CDR3 length is 13 residues. The germline gives CDR1 SGHDN, CDR2 FVKESK. DNA of the CDR3: TGTGCCAGAAGCCAAGACAGGGGGAACACCATATATTTT. This codes for CARSQDRGNTIYF.

In this sample, this clonotype turned up a few times. The chain combines TRBV7-8 with TRBJ2-6; TRBD2 might be the D (5 bases). V was trimmed by 10 bases and J by 0 bases, leaving 16 bases between them. Germline-derived CDR1 and CDR2 are SGHVS and FQNEAQ. This CDR3 has 16 amino acids. The DNA of the CDR3 is TGTGCCACTGCGGGCCGTACCATCTCTGGGGCCAACGTCCTGACTTTC. Translating it yields CATAGRTISGANVLTF.

The J gene is TRBJ1-1, the V gene TRBV6-5, with TRBD1 as a possible D gene (6 bases). Germline-derived CDR1 and CDR2 are MNHEY and SVGAGI. The CDR3 has 13 amino acids. CDR3 in amino acids: CVNSRDINTEAFF. For the CDR3, the DNA is TGTGTCAACAGCCGGGACATCAACACTGAAGCTTTCTTT.

This clonotype came up many times. The rearrangement uses TRBV10-3 and TRBJ1-5, with D possibly being TRBD1 (6 bases). The CDR3 totals 14 residues. Trimming pared 5 bases from V and 3 bases from J, leaving 11 bases between. Germline V gene sequence: CDR1 ENHRY, CDR2 SYGVKD. This CDR3 is CAISPTGNNQPQHF. In DNA, the CDR3 is TGTGCCATCAGTCCAACAGGGAACAATCAGCCCCAGCATTTT.

As concerns this clonotype: The conserved closing phenylalanine or tryptophan is absent in this CDR3, likely reflecting a read error. The chain carries TRBV11-2 and TRBJ2-2; D is unclear. The CDR3 contains 15 residues. Germline assignment: CDR1 SGHAT and CDR2 FQNNGV. In DNA, the CDR3 is TGTGTCAGCAGCCACGGGTCCAGTGGCACCGGGGAGCTGTTTCTT. It yields the protein CVSSHGSSGTGELFL.

Notes on this clonotype: The junction departs from the called germline gene at one end, perhaps through a read error. The chain carries TRBV11-2 and TRBJ2-2; no firm D call. Germline loops: CDR1 SGHAT, CDR2 FQNNGV. There are 13 residues in the CDR3. CDR3 bases: TGTGCCAGCAGCTTATATAGGACCGTGGAGCTGTTTTTT. Protein sequence: CASSLYRTVELFF.

The J gene is TRBJ2-7, the V gene TRBV24-1, with 7 bases lining up with TRBD1. V dropped 5 bases and J dropped 3; count of bases not matched to a gene: 3. Germline V gene sequence: CDR1 KGHDR, CDR2 SFDVKD. The CDR3 is 13 amino acids. The CDR3 region has the DNA TGTGCCACCAGTGCCCGGGACAGCTACGAGCAGTACTTC. This gives the protein CATSARDSYEQYF.

For this clonotype: Its ends do not fully match the called genes, so a read error is possible. This sequence joins TRBV6-5 and TRBJ1-5; unclear D gene. CDR3 size: 13 residues. CDR1 is MNHEY, CDR2 SVGAGI, per germline. For the CDR3, the DNA is TGTGCCAGCAATCGGTCCCCCAATCAGCCCCGGCATTTT. Amino acid sequence: CASNRSPNQPRHF.

This clonotype was seen repeatedly, ten times or more. The chain combines TRBV6-2 or TRBV6-3 with TRBJ2-1, with 9 bases matching TRBD2. Trimming at V came to 3 bases and at J to 4 bases, leaving 4 bases not matched to a gene. Per germline, CDR1 MNHEY and CDR2 SVGEGT. This CDR3 spans 15 amino acids. The CDR3 sequence is CASSYLAGPYNEQFF. The DNA for the CDR3 is TGTGCCAGCAGTTATCTAGCGGGACCTTACAATGAGCAGTTCTTC.

As concerns this clonotype: Relative to the germline gene, one junction end is altered; a read error may explain this. In DNA form, the CDR3 reads TGCGCCAGCAGTGAGTCTACCAGCGGAAGGGAGACCCGGTACTTC. It specifies CASSESTSGRETRYF. The chain combines TRBV10-1 with TRBJ2-5, with a weak D call TRBD2 (5 bases). The germline V gene has CDR1 WNHNN and CDR2 SYGVQD (reference sequence). The CDR3 length is 15 residues.

In regard to this clonotype: This may come from a read error, since a much larger clone is one base off. The chain uses TRBV30 and TRBJ2-7, with 9 bases that match TRBD1. With 2 bases clipped from V and 3 bases from J, the junction kept 5 bases outside the gene matches. CDR3 length equals 14 residues. The germline CDR1 and CDR2 sequences are GTSNPN and SVGIG (reference sequence). CDR3 region: CAWSKTGGGYEQYF. In nucleotides, the CDR3 is TGTGCCTGGAGTAAGACAGGGGGAGGCTACGAGCAGTACTTC.

The chain links TRBV5-1 to TRBJ2-2, with 11 nucleotides matching TRBD2. The germline CDR1 and CDR2 sequences are SGHRS and YFSETQ. Trimming cost V 7 bases and J 1 base; bases outside gene matches: 9. CDR3 length: 17 amino acids. The CDR3 loop reads CASSATGTSGNTGELFF. CDR3 in DNA: TGCGCCAGCTCCGCTACTGGGACTAGCGGGAACACCGGGGAGCTGTTTTTT.